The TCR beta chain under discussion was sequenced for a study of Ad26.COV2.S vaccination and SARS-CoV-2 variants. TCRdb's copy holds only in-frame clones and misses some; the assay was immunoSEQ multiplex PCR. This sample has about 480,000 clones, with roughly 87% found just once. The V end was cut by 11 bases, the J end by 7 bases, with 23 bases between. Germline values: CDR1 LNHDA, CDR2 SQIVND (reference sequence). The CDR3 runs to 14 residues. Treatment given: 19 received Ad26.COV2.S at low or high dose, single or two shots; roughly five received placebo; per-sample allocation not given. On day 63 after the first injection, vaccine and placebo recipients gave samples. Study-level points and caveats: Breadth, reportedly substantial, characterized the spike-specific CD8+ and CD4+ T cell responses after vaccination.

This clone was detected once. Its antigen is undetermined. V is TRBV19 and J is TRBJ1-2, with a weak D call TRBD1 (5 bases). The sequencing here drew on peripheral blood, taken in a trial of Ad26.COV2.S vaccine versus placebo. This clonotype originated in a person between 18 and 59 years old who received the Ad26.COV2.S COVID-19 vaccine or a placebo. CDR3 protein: CASYGGIGFAGYTF. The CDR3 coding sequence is TGTGCCTCATACGGGGGGATAGGATTCGCTGGCTACACCTTC.